The rows below give T cell receptor beta chains drawn from one sample of a study of T cells in Graves' hyperthyroidism and ophthalmopathy. TCRdb called the multiplex PCR reads again in MiXCR, with one record for every CDR3 protein. The sample comprises a few hundred thousand distinct CDR3 sequences, less than 15% of which are singletons, and roughly 14% rests with the top ten. The specimen sequenced was blood. The receptors shown here come from a middle-aged woman with Graves' hyperthyroidism that later progressed to Graves' ophthalmopathy. Each CDR3 is given with its conserved first and last residue. D genes are given only for firm matches. Only part of the rows carry a size: once, few, many, or a class if the clone is expanded.

d_call	v_call	clone_size	j_call	cdr3_nt	cdr3_aa
TRBD2	TRBV27	few	TRBJ2-7	TGTGCCAGCACCTCTTGGACTAGCGGCTCCTACGAGCAGTACTTC	CASTSWTSGSYEQYF
.	TRBV10-3	few	TRBJ2-3	TGTGCCATCAGTGAGCCTCCGCGGACAGATACGCAGTATTTT	CAISEPPRTDTQYF
.	TRBV30	many	TRBJ2-3	TGTGCCTGGTCCCTGGGCGGATCCACAGATACGCAGTATTTT	CAWSLGGSTDTQYF
.	TRBV12-3/TRBV12-4	many	TRBJ2-1	TGTGCCAGCAGTTTAGAGGGAGGAGTTTATGAGCAGTTCTTC	CASSLEGGVYEQFF
TRBD1	TRBV3-1	many	TRBJ2-5	TGTGCCAGCATCGAGACAGGGAAAGAGACCCAGTACTTC	CASIETGKETQYF
.	TRBV10-3	many	TRBJ2-1	TGTGCCATCGGGGGAACTGACAATGAGCAGTTCTTC	CAIGGTDNEQFF
.	TRBV12-3/TRBV12-4	.	TRBJ2-3	TGTGCCAGCAGCTATGAGAAGCGGGCAGATACGCAGTATTTT	CASSYEKRADTQYF
.	TRBV6-1	many	TRBJ2-1	TGTGCCAGCAGCCAGGCAAAGGTGGGGAAGTCCTACAATGAGCAGTTCTTC	CASSQAKVGKSYNEQFF
.	TRBV2	.	TRBJ2-3	TGTGCCAGCAGCGCCGGGACTAGCACAGATACGCAGTATTTT	CASSAGTSTDTQYF
.	TRBV20-1	many	TRBJ2-7	TGCAGTGCTAGATATACCGGGACCCGAGAGACCTACGAGCAGTACTTC	CSARYTGTRETYEQYF